This record covers a single TCR beta chain. Original data processing: It was from reference gene primer amplification that nucleated cell counts were estimated. Generated by immunoSEQ multiplex PCR, the TCRdb table keeps only in-frame clones and is missing some. V, J and clone size derive from that table, while D and trimming were established from the DNA sequence. The sample records about 260,000 clones, about 89% being singletons. The data were obtained in a study of blood T cell repertoires in COVID-19. Study summary: Material from acute and convalescent COVID-19 was sourced from the United States, Italy and Spain. Sources were T cells, B-cell-depleted T cells, or PBMCs; the material itself was cDNA or gDNA.

The sequence came from a woman between 40 and 55 years old who had recovered from COVID-19. Source material: peripheral blood.

The DNA for the CDR3 is TGTGCCAGCAGCTTGGTGGCGGGGGCTGGAGAGACCCAGTACTTC. Protein product: CASSLVAGAGETQYF. The V and J genes are TRBV5-4 and TRBJ2-5; a possible D gene is TRBD2 (7 bases). Trimming took 0 bases from V and 4 from J, leaving 13 bases between them. Germline CDR1 reads SGHNT; CDR2 reads YYREEE (reference sequence). The CDR3 totals 15 residues.